Each of the 9 T cell receptor beta chains below was sequenced from the same sample in a study of siplizumab effects on memory and regulatory T cells. Method: immunoSEQ multiplex PCR; TCRdb's copy keeps in-frame clones and lacks some. Of roughly 120,000 clones in the sample, 94% were seen once. The sequenced material came from non-Treg CD4+ T cells sorted from blood. The receptors come from a human donor in good health.

The table lists this clone with a few counts. The V call is TRBV6-5, the J call TRBJ2-3; D gene ambiguous. Germline assignment: CDR1 MNHEY and CDR2 SVGAGI. V was cut by 6 bases and J by 0 bases, with 13 bases left in between. The CDR3 is made up of 15 amino acids. The CDR3 is CASRKLATSTDTQYF. For the CDR3, the DNA is TGTGCCAGCAGGAAACTGGCGACTAGCACAGATACGCAGTATTTT.

The chain joins TRBV9 to TRBJ2-1, with 10 positions matching TRBD2. Per germline, CDR1 SGDLS and CDR2 YYNGEE. J was trimmed by 8 bases and V by 3 bases; bases with no gene match: 5. This CDR3 is 14 amino acids long. CDR3 loop: CASSGSGRADEQFF. Written as DNA, the CDR3 is TGTGCCAGCAGCGGAAGCGGGAGGGCCGATGAGCAGTTCTTC.

V and J are TRBV4-2 and TRBJ2-1; D remains ambiguous. The CDR3 runs to 16 residues. Germline V gives CDR1 LGHNA, CDR2 YNFKEQ. The V and J ends lost 0 bases and 6 bases respectively, with 15 bases between them. The CDR3 DNA reads as TGTGCCAGCAGCCAAGATCGAAAAGGGCTACGCAATGAGCAGTTCTTC. Its translation: CASSQDRKGLRNEQFF.

This clone was detected only once. This sequence joins TRBV7-6 and TRBJ1-3, with a possible D match to TRBD1 (6 bases). Per the germline V gene, CDR1 is SGHVS and CDR2 is FNYEAQ. The CDR3 has 17 residues. Trimming left V 3 bases short and J 5 bases short, with 20 bases between. In DNA, the CDR3 is TGTGCCAGCAGCTTCCGGACCCCGGACAGCGGACGAAACACCATATATTTT. It codes for CASSFRTPDSGRNTIYF.

This clone was picked up a small number of times. The chain recombines TRBV19 with TRBJ1-1; no clear D gene. Germline V lookup: CDR1 LNHDA, CDR2 SQIVND (reference sequence). Trimming cost V 1 base and J 0 bases, with 6 bases left between them. This CDR3 comprises 14 residues. CDR3 residues: CASSIVGLNTEAFF. CDR3 sequence (DNA): TGTGCCAGTAGTATAGTTGGATTGAACACTGAAGCTTTCTTT.

V usage is TRBV7-9 and J usage is TRBJ2-1; D is possibly TRBD2 (5 bases). The CDR3 loop spans 15 amino acids. The V and J ends lost 2 bases and 0 bases respectively, with 8 bases between them. Germline V gene data show CDR1 as SEHNR and CDR2 as FQNEAQ (reference sequence). The CDR3 nucleotides are TGTGCCAGCAGCTTACGGGGAAGCTCCTACAATGAGCAGTTCTTC. Its translation: CASSLRGSSYNEQFF.

The V gene is TRBV18, the J gene TRBJ1-3; D not resolved. CDR3 size: 15 residues. Deletions cut 3 bases from V and 0 bases from J, with 9 bases between. Germline CDR1 KGHSH, CDR2 LQKENI. CDR3 amino acids: CASSPQRFSGNTIYF. CDR3 in DNA: TGTGCCAGCTCACCTCAACGGTTCTCTGGAAACACCATATATTTT.

The chain uses TRBV5-1 and TRBJ2-1, with 9 positions matching TRBD2. With V trimmed by 4 bases and J by 5 bases, 4 bases remained unmatched. The CDR3 has 14 residues. Germline CDR1 is SGHRS and CDR2 is YFSETQ. The CDR3: CASSPGTSNNEQFF. The CDR3 coding sequence is TGCGCCAGCAGCCCCGGGACTAGCAACAATGAGCAGTTCTTC.

This chain links TRBV5-1 with TRBJ2-3; 10 nucleotides align to TRBD2. This CDR3 contains 16 residues. The V gene's germline CDR1 is SGHRS and CDR2 YFSETQ. V lost 3 bases, J lost 4 bases, and 8 bases stayed unmatched. In DNA, the CDR3 is TGCGCCAGCAGCTCCGCCGGGACTAGCGCCTCAGATACGCAGTATTTT. Amino acids: CASSSAGTSASDTQYF.